The clone carrying this TCR beta chain was detected only a few times. Its antigen is unidentified. The CDR3 has 14 amino acids. CDR1 is SGHRS, CDR2 YFSETQ, per germline. The ends were cut back, 6 bases at V and 6 bases at J, with 17 bases in the middle. The data are from a study of T-cell reconstitution after alpha-beta-depleted transplantation in children. TCRbeta library construction was performed incorporating unique molecular identifiers. MiXCR, run by TCRdb on the PCR reads, gives a single entry per CDR3 protein. The sample gives about a million distinct CDR3 sequences, less than 30% of which show up once; 25% to 35% is in the top ten. Study-level points and caveats: Two months or so post-transplant, alpha-beta T cells reportedly derived from several hundred expanded graft clones. Some patients owed their high day-60 TCRbeta diversity to surviving recipient T cells and thymic progenitors. Hyperexpanded clones declined; after one year, newly produced T cells mostly supplied diversity.

Source: PBMCs, mostly from graft donor cells, taken 360 days after TCRalphabeta/CD19-depleted stem cell transplant. J is TRBJ2-3 and V is TRBV5-1; D may be TRBD2 (6 bases). The receptor was isolated from a boy under three years old who had a stem cell transplant for SCID, so the T cells may come from the graft donor. CDR3 protein: CASKLPGVVDTQYF. The CDR3 region has the DNA TGCGCCAGCAAGCTTCCGGGGGTCGTCGATACGCAGTATTTT.